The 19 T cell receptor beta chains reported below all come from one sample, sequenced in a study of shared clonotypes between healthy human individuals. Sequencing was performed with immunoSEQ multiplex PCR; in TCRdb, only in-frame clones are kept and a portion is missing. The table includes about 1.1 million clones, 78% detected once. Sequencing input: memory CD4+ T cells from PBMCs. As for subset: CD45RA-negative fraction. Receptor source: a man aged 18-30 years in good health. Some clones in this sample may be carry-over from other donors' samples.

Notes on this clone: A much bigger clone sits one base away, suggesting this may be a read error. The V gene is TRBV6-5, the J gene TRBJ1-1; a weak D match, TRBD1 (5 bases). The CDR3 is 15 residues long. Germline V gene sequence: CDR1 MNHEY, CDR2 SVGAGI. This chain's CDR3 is CASRPPGGVNTEVFF. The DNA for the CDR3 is TGTGCCAGCAGACCACCCGGGGGGGTAAACACTGAAGTTTTCTTT.

The CDR3 loop is CASSLPGAHAGNTIYF. CDR3 nucleotides: TGTGCCAGCAGTTTACCAGGGGCTCACGCTGGAAACACCATATATTTT. This chain connects TRBV28 to TRBJ1-3; TRBD1 might be the D (6 bases). CDR3 length: 16 amino acids. CDR1 is MDHEN, CDR2 SYDVKM, per germline. V dropped 2 bases and J dropped 2 bases, with 13 bases sitting between them.

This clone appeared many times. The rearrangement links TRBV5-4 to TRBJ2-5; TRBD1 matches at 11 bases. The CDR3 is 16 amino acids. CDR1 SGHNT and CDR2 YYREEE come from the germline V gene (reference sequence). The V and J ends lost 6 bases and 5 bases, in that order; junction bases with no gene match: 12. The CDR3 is CASMPQDRGRGETQYF. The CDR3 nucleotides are TGTGCCAGCATGCCCCAGGACAGGGGGCGCGGGGAGACCCAGTACTTC.

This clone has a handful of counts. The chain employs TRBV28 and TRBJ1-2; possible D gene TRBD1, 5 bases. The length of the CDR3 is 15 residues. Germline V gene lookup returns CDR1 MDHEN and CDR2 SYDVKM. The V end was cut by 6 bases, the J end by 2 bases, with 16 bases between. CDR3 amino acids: CASRPFSGGNYGYTF. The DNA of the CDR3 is TGTGCCAGCAGACCCTTCTCTGGGGGGAACTATGGCTACACCTTC.

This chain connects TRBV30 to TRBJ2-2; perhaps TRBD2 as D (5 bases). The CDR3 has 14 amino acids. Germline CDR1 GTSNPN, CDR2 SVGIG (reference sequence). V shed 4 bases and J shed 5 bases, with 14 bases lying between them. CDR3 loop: CAWNGPRRTGELFF. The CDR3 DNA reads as TGTGCCTGGAATGGGCCCAGGAGGACCGGGGAGCTGTTTTTT.

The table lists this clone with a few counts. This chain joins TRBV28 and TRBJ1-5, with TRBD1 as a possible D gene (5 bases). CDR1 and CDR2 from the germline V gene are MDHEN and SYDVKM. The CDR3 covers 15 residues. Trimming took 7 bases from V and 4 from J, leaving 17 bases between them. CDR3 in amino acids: CASKIGVLWNQPQHF. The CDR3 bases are TGTGCCAGCAAAATAGGGGTGTTGTGGAATCAGCCCCAGCATTTT. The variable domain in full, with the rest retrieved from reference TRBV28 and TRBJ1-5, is DVKVTQSSRYLVKRTGEKVFLECVQDMDHENMFWYRQDPGLGLRLIYFSYDVKMKEKGDIPEGYSVSREKKERFSLILESASTNQTSMYLCASKIGVLWNQPQHFGDGTRLSIL.

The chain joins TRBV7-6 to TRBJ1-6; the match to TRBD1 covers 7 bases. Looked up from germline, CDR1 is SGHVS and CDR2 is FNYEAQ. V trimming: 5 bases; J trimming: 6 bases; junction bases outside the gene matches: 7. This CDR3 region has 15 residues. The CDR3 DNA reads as TGTGCCAGCAGCCAGAAGGCAGGGGGTAATTCACCCCTCCACTTT. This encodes CASSQKAGGNSPLHF. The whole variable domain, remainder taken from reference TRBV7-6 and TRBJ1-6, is GAGVSQSPRYKVTKRGQDVALRCDPISGHVSLYWYRQALGQGPEFLTYFNYEAQQDKSGLPNDRFSAERPEGSISTLTIQRTEQRDSAMYRCASSQKAGGNSPLHFGNGTRLTVT.

The CDR3 spells CSALRDRAAEQYF. The CDR3 region has the DNA TGCAGCGCCCTCCGAGACAGGGCGGCCGAGCAGTACTTC. V is TRBV29-1 and J is TRBJ2-7; 7 bases are shared with TRBD1. V was pared by 7 bases and J by 6 bases, with 12 bases of the junction left unmatched. The CDR3 extends over 13 amino acids. Germline CDR1 reads SQVTM; CDR2 reads ANQGSEA.

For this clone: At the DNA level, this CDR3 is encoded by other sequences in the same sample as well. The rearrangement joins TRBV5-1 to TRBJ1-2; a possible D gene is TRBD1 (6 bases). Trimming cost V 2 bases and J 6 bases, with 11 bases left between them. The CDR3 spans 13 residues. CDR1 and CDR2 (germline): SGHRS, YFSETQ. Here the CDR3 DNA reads TGCGCCAGCAGCTTATCGGGGGCGGATGGCTACACCTTC. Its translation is CASSLSGADGYTF.

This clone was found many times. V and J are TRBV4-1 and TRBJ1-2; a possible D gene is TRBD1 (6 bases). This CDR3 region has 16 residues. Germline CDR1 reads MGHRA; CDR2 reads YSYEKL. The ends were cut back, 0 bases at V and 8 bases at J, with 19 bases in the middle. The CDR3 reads CASSQDTPSGGRGYTF. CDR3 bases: TGCGCCAGCAGCCAAGATACCCCCAGTGGGGGGCGAGGCTACACCTTC.

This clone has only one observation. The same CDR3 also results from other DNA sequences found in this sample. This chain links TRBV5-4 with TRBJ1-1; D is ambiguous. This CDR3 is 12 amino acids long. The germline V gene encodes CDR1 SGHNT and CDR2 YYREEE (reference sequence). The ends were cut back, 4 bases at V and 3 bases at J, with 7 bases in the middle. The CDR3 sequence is CASSPRDTEAFF. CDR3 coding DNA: TGTGCCAGCAGCCCCCGCGACACTGAAGCTTTCTTT. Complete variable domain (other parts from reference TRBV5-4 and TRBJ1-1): ETGVTQSPTHLIKTRGQQVTLRCSSQSGHNTVSWYQQALGQGPQFIFQYYREEENGRGNFPPRFSGLQFPNYSSELNVNALELDDSALYLCASSPRDTEAFFGQGTRLTVV.

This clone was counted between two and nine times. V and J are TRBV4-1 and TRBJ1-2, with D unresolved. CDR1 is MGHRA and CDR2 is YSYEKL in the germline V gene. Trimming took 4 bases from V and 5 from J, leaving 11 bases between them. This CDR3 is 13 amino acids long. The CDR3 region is CASSRNGRYGYTF. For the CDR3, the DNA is TGCGCCAGCAGCCGAAATGGACGGTATGGCTACACCTTC.

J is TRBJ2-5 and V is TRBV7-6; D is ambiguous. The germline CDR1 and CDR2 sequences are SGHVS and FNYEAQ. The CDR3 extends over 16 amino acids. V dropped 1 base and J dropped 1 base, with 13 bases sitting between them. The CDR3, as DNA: TGTGCCAGCAGCTTAGTTTTCGTAGGTTTCCAAGAGACCCAGTACTTC. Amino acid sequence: CASSLVFVGFQETQYF.

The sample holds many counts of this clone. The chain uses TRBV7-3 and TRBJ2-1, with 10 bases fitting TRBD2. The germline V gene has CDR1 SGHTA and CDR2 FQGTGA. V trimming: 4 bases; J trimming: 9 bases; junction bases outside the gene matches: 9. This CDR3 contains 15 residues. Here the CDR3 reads CASSSPGLATGEQFF. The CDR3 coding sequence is TGTGCCAGCAGCTCCCCGGGACTAGCGACGGGTGAGCAGTTCTTC.

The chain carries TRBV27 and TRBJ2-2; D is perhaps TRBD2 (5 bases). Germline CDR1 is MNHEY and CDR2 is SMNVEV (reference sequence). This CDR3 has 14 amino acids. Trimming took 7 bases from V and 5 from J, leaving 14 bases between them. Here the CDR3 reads CASTSRGRTGELFF. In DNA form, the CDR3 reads TGTGCCAGCACCTCCCGGGGAAGGACCGGGGAGCTGTTTTTT.

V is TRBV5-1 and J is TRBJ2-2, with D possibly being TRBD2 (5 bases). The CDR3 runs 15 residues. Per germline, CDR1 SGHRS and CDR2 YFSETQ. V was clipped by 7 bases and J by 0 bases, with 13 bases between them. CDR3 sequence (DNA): TGCGCCAGCGTCGGTCCGGGATCGAACACCGGGGAGCTGTTTTTT. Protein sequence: CASVGPGSNTGELFF.

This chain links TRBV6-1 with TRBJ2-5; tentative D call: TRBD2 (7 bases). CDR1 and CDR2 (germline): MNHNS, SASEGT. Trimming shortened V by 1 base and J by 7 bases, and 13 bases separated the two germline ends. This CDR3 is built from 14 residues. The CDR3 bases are TGTGCCAGCAGTGAAGAGGGGGGGTTGTGGACCCAGTACTTC. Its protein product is CASSEEGGLWTQYF.

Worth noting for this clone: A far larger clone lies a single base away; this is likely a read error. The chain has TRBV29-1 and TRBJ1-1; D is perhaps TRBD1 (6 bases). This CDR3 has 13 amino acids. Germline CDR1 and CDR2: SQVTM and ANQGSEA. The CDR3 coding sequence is TGCAGCGCTTACCGGGACAAGGATGCTGAAGCTTCCTTT. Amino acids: CSAYRDKDAEASF.

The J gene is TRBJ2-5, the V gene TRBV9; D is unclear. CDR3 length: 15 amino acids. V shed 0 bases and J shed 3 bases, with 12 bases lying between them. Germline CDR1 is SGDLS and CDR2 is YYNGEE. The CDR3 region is CASSVDITREETQYF. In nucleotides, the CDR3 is TGTGCCAGCAGCGTAGACATCACAAGGGAAGAGACCCAGTACTTC.